This T cell receptor beta chain stems from a study of blood T cell repertoires in COVID-19. Study information: PBMCs, B-cell-depleted T cells, or T cells were the source of the cDNA or gDNA that made up the material.

Clones were sequenced by immunoSEQ multiplex PCR, and TCRdb holds only the in-frame ones, with some missing. Here the sample spans 250,000 to 300,000 clones, approximately 89% being singletons. The CDR3 is 15 amino acids. Between the trimmed V and J ends, which lost 5 bases and 2 bases, there was a span of 12 bases. The germline gives CDR1 SGHNT, CDR2 YENEEA. The study recruited people aged 18 to 89 years across about two dozen US areas. Each participant's cohort was designated according to participant-reported clinical history. Recovery meant two consecutive negative NP/OP PCR tests, professional clearance, or resolved symptoms.

The chain couples TRBV11-3 to TRBJ2-2; possible D gene TRBD1, 7 bases. This sequence originates from a woman aged 60-75 years who had recovered from COVID-19. Sequencing was performed on PBMCs or T cells enriched from blood (not recorded which). CDR3 protein: CASSRQGLNTGELFF. CDR3 sequence (DNA): TGTGCCAGCAGCCGACAGGGACTTAACACCGGGGAGCTGTTTTTT.